This T cell receptor beta chain was sequenced during a study of regulatory T cells in long-lasting Graves disease. Germline loops: CDR1 SNHLY, CDR2 FYNNEI. J gave up 5 bases and V 6 bases, and 1 base lay outside the gene matches. The CDR3 length is 13 residues. Library construction for TCR beta used iRepertoire HTBI primers and Arm-PCR of CDR3 regions. TCRdb analysed the multiplex PCR reads with MiXCR anew, one entry per CDR3 protein. The sample records about half a million distinct CDR3 sequences, around a fifth being singletons. Time point meaning: persistent/refractory GD, antithyroid drugs over 5 years with positive TRAb. PBMC RNA was the source of the TCR library.

V and J are TRBV2 and TRBJ2-2; TRBD1 aligns across 9 bases. Sequences were derived from peripheral blood mononuclear cells (PBMCs), sampled when the disease was refractory, from a patient treated with antithyroid drugs. The source of this sequence is a female donor with Graves disease. The CDR3 here is CASRGTGTGELFF. The CDR3 DNA reads TGTGCCAGCAGGGGGACAGGGACCGGGGAGCTGTTTTTT.